This T cell receptor (beta chain) is drawn from a study of T cells in localized non-small cell lung cancer. Looked up from germline, CDR1 is SGHRS and CDR2 is YFSETQ. The J segment lost 0 bases and the V segment lost 1 base, leaving 4 bases of the junction unmatched. The CDR3 length is 16 residues. Broader study findings: Blood T cell density predicted longer survival; adjacent-lung clonality, shorter. Multi-region tumor sequencing was not done, so intratumor heterogeneity could not be excluded.

Clones were sequenced by immunoSEQ multiplex PCR, and TCRdb holds only the in-frame ones, with some missing. This table has 65,000 to 80,000 clones, around 84% appearing once. With regard to this clone: Its antigen is as yet unknown.

This clonotype was sampled from a female donor older than 55 with stage I lung adenocarcinoma. The source was peripheral blood, collected before any cancer treatment. This chain links TRBV5-1 with TRBJ2-1, with 7 positions matching TRBD1. This CDR3 reads CASSLNRDSSYNEQFF. Written as DNA, the CDR3 is TGCGCCAGCAGCTTGAACCGGGACAGCTCCTACAATGAGCAGTTCTTC. Full variable domain (missing parts from reference TRBV5-1 and TRBJ2-1): KAGVTQTPRYLIKTRGQQVTLSCSPISGHRSVSWYQQTPGQGLQFLFEYFSETQRNKGNFPGRFSGRQFSNSRSEMNVSTLELGDSALYLCASSLNRDSSYNEQFFGPGTRLTVL.